A selection of T cell receptor beta chains follows, all from one sample in a study of shared clonotypes between healthy human individuals. Only in-frame clones appear in the TCRdb table, and some are missing; sequencing was by immunoSEQ multiplex PCR. The data contain over 750,000 clones, around 96% of them singletons. The sample consisted of naive CD8+ T cells sorted from blood. The source of these receptors is a man aged 30 to 45 in good health. Each CDR3 is given with its conserved first and last residue. D genes are given only for firm matches. Clone sizes are given selectively: once, few, many, or a class where the clone is expanded.

size,J,V,D,CDR3,DNA
-,TRBJ2-1,TRBV2,-,CASIGRSIIF,TGTGCCAGCATCGGGAGATCTATAATCTTC
-,TRBJ2-7,TRBV28,TRBD1,CASSLSPGQGAEAYEQYF,TGTGCCAGCAGTTTGAGTCCGGGACAGGGAGCAGAGGCATACGAGCAGTACTTC
-,TRBJ2-2,TRBV9,-,CASSGGLAEARAGELFF,TGTGCCAGCAGTGGGGGGCTAGCGGAGGCCCGGGCCGGGGAGCTGTTTTTT
-,TRBJ1-5,TRBV13,-,CASSLGTGQPQHF,TGTGCCAGCAGCCTCGGGACTGGTCAGCCCCAGCATTTT
-,TRBJ2-7,TRBV15,-,CATSIGTYEQYF,TGTGCCACCAGCATAGGGACCTACGAGCAGTACTTC
-,TRBJ2-1,TRBV15,TRBD2,CATSRDPLAGFNEQFF,TGTGCCACCAGCAGAGATCCGCTAGCGGGATTCAATGAGCAGTTCTTC
-,TRBJ2-1,TRBV7-9,-,CASSRPPNEQFF,TGTGCCAGCAGCCGCCCCCCCAATGAGCAGTTCTTC
-,TRBJ2-7,TRBV2,-,CASRKTGYTEEQYF,TGTGCCAGCAGGAAAACCGGGTACACCGAAGAGCAGTACTTC
-,TRBJ2-1,TRBV10-2,TRBD2,CASSESSSGRGTYNEQFF,TGCGCCAGCAGTGAGTCGTCTAGCGGGAGGGGGACCTACAATGAGCAGTTCTTC
-,TRBJ2-1,TRBV7-9,TRBD2,CASSINSGRGEQFF,TGTGCCAGCAGCATTAACAGCGGGAGGGGGGAGCAGTTCTTC
-,TRBJ2-1,TRBV28,TRBD2,CASSRTSGLYNEQFF,TGTGCCAGCAGCCGGACTAGTGGGCTCTACAATGAGCAGTTCTTC
-,TRBJ2-4,TRBV2,-,CASSGPGPSLAKNIQYF,TGTGCCAGCAGCGGGCCGGGTCCCAGCCTAGCCAAAAACATTCAGTACTTC
once,TRBJ2-3,TRBV7-9,TRBD2,CASSFSGGSTDTQYF,TGTGCCAGCAGCTTTAGTGGCGGGAGTACAGATACGCAGTATTTT
once,TRBJ2-3,TRBV10-3,TRBD2,CAISTPPSGNTDTQYF,TGTGCCATCAGCACCCCACCAAGCGGGAACACAGATACGCAGTATTTT
-,TRBJ2-2,TRBV15,TRBD2,CATPTSGSANTGELFF,TGTGCCACCCCCACTAGCGGGAGTGCGAACACCGGGGAGCTGTTTTTT
-,TRBJ2-1,TRBV13,-,CASSLGLIQTKAYNEQFF,TGTGCCAGCAGCTTAGGCTTGATCCAAACGAAGGCCTACAATGAGCAGTTCTTC
-,TRBJ1-4,TRBV9,TRBD1,CASSVSGTANEKLFF,TGTGCCAGCAGCGTATCTGGGACAGCTAATGAAAAACTGTTTTTT
-,TRBJ2-3,TRBV7-6,-,CASSPPGLLEDTQYF,TGTGCCAGCAGCCCTCCCGGACTATTGGAAGATACGCAGTATTTT
once,TRBJ2-3,TRBV29-1,-,CSVVLGSTDTQYF,TGCAGCGTTGTTCTGGGCAGCACAGATACGCAGTATTTT
-,TRBJ1-2,TRBV9,TRBD1,CASSAGTGLHYGYTF,TGTGCCAGCAGCGCGGGGACAGGCCTCCACTATGGCTACACCTTC
-,TRBJ1-2,TRBV2,TRBD1,CASTPGQGSYGYTF,TGTGCCAGCACCCCGGGACAGGGATCCTATGGCTACACCTTC
-,TRBJ1-1,TRBV7-9,-,CASSLGAANTEAFF,TGTGCCAGCAGCTTAGGGGCCGCGAACACTGAAGCTTTCTTT
-,TRBJ2-5,TRBV9,-,CASSVEGVETQYF,TGTGCCAGCAGCGTAGAAGGGGTAGAGACCCAGTACTTC
-,TRBJ1-1,TRBV7-9,-,CASSRDEDLNTEAFF,TGTGCCAGCAGCCGGGATGAGGACCTGAACACTGAAGCTTTCTTT
once,TRBJ1-3,TRBV28,-,CASRALGGNTIYF,TGTGCCAGCAGAGCGCTGGGTGGAAACACCATATATTTT
-,TRBJ2-7,TRBV19,-,CASSISSSSYEQYF,TGTGCCAGTAGTATATCAAGTTCTAGCTACGAGCAGTACTTC
-,TRBJ2-3,TRBV27,-,CASSLGQTNTDTQYF,TGTGCCAGCAGTTTAGGGCAAACGAACACAGATACGCAGTATTTT
-,TRBJ1-3,TRBV10-2,-,CASSVGSSGNTIYF,TGCGCCAGCAGTGTAGGGTCGTCTGGAAACACCATATATTTT
-,TRBJ2-5,TRBV10-3,TRBD2,CAISEQRGLAGEETQYF,TGTGCCATCAGTGAGCAGAGGGGACTAGCGGGAGAAGAGACCCAGTACTTC
-,TRBJ1-5,TRBV7-2,TRBD1,CASSRTGVNQPQHF,TGTGCCAGCAGCCGGACAGGGGTCAATCAGCCCCAGCATTTT
-,TRBJ2-7,TRBV7-6,-,CASSLGQVGPYEQYF,TGTGCCAGCAGCTTAGGACAGGTGGGGCCCTACGAGCAGTACTTC
-,TRBJ1-2,TRBV30,TRBD1,CAWSRERDRGYYGYTF,TGTGCCTGGAGTAGAGAACGCGACAGGGGCTACTATGGCTACACCTTC
-,TRBJ2-4,TRBV7-9,TRBD1,CASMDRTKNIQYF,TGTGCCAGCATGGACAGGACCAAAAACATTCAGTACTTC
-,TRBJ2-5,TRBV7-6,TRBD1,CASSLGRDRGRETQYF,TGTGCCAGCAGCTTAGGGAGGGACAGGGGGCGAGAGACCCAGTACTTC
-,TRBJ2-7,TRBV29-1,TRBD2,CSVGLAGVYEQYF,TGCAGCGTTGGACTAGCGGGGGTCTACGAGCAGTACTTC
-,TRBJ2-1,TRBV9,-,CASSVGISGNEQFF,TGTGCCAGCAGCGTAGGCATATCAGGGAATGAGCAGTTCTTC
-,TRBJ1-1,TRBV5-1,-,CASSDRGRKNTEAFF,TGCGCCAGCAGCGATCGTGGGAGAAAGAACACTGAAGCTTTCTTT
-,TRBJ2-7,TRBV7-9,TRBD1,CASSLVKGQGAAWDEQYF,TGTGCCAGCAGCTTAGTTAAAGGACAGGGGGCGGCTTGGGACGAGCAGTACTTC
-,TRBJ2-5,TRBV10-1,-,CASSESRGQQETQYF,TGCGCCAGCAGTGAGTCGCGGGGACAGCAAGAGACCCAGTACTTC
-,TRBJ2-7,TRBV5-1,TRBD2,CASSFGLAGGPSSYEQYF,TGCGCCAGCAGCTTCGGACTAGCGGGAGGACCGAGCTCCTACGAGCAGTACTTC
-,TRBJ2-7,TRBV18,-,CASSPGAGYEQYF,TGTGCCAGCTCACCAGGGGCGGGTTACGAGCAGTACTTC
-,TRBJ2-3,TRBV28,TRBD2,CASSFGGSNTDTQYF,TGTGCCAGCAGTTTTGGCGGGAGCAACACAGATACGCAGTATTTT
-,TRBJ2-7,TRBV18,TRBD1,CASSQTDRVYEQYF,TGTGCCAGCTCCCAAACCGACAGGGTCTACGAGCAGTACTTC
-,TRBJ2-2,TRBV11-2,-,CASSAGELFF,TGTGCCAGCAGTGCCGGGGAGCTGTTTTTT
-,TRBJ1-5,TRBV2,-,CASNLDTSNQPQHF,TGTGCCAGCAACCTAGACACGTCCAATCAGCCCCAGCATTTT
-,TRBJ2-2,TRBV29-1,-,CSVGQVATGELFF,TGCAGCGTTGGACAGGTGGCCACCGGGGAGCTGTTTTTT
-,TRBJ2-7,TRBV11-2,-,CASSSADAYEQYF,TGTGCCAGCAGCTCCGCCGATGCCTACGAGCAGTACTTC
-,TRBJ2-7,TRBV27,-,CASRKTGSYEQYF,TGTGCCAGCAGGAAGACAGGCTCCTACGAGCAGTACTTC
-,TRBJ2-5,TRBV7-9,TRBD2,CASSLLAGVRWEETQYF,TGTGCCAGCAGCCTGCTAGCGGGAGTTCGGTGGGAAGAGACCCAGTACTTC
-,TRBJ2-5,TRBV9,-,CASSNADQETQYF,TGTGCCAGCAGCAACGCGGATCAAGAGACCCAGTACTTC
-,TRBJ2-1,TRBV15,-,CATSREDSSYNEQFF,TGTGCCACCAGCAGAGAAGACAGCTCCTACAATGAGCAGTTCTTC
-,TRBJ2-7,TRBV11-2,-,CASSTPSGSYEQYF,TGTGCCAGCAGCACCCCGTCAGGGTCCTACGAGCAGTACTTC